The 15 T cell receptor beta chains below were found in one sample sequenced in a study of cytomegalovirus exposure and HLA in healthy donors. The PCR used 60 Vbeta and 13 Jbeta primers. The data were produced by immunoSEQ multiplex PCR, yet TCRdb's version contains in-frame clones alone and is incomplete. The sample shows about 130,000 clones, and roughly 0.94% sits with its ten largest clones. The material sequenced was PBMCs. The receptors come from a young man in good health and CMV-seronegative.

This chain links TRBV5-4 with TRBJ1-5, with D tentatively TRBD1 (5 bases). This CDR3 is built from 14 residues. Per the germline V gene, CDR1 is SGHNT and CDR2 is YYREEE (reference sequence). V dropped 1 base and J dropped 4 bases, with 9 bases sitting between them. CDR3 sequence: CASSLRGPNQPQHF. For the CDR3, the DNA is TGTGCCAGCAGCTTGAGGGGCCCTAATCAGCCCCAGCATTTT.

CDR3 region: CASSRGQLNTEAFF. The CDR3 DNA sequence: TGCGCCAGCAGCCGGGGACAGCTGAACACTGAAGCTTTCTTT. This chain uses TRBV4-1 with TRBJ1-1; 7 bases map to TRBD1. Germline V CDR1 and CDR2: MGHRA, YSYEKL. V lost 4 bases, J lost 0 bases, and 2 bases stayed unmatched. The CDR3 extends over 14 amino acids.

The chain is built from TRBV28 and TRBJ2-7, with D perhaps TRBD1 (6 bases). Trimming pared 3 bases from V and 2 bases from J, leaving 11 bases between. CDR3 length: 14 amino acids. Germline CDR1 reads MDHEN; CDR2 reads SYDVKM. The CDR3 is CASSFRDIPYEQYF. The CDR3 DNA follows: TGTGCCAGCAGTTTCCGGGACATACCCTACGAGCAGTACTTC.

This chain's CDR3 is CAWSVGGGLFYEQFF. The CDR3 DNA reads as TGTGCCTGGAGTGTAGGCGGGGGGCTTTTCTATGAGCAGTTCTTC. J is TRBJ2-1 and V is TRBV30; 8 bases align to TRBD2. The trim removed 0 bases at V and 8 bases at J, leaving 9 bases unmatched. Germline assignment: CDR1 GTSNPN and CDR2 SVGIG (reference sequence). The CDR3 covers 15 residues.

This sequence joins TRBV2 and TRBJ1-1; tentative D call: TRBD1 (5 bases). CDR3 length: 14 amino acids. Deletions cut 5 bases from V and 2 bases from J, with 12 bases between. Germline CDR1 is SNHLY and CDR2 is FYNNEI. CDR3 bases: TGTGCCAGCAGTACCAGGGTCCTTAACACTGAAGCTTTCTTT. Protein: CASSTRVLNTEAFF.

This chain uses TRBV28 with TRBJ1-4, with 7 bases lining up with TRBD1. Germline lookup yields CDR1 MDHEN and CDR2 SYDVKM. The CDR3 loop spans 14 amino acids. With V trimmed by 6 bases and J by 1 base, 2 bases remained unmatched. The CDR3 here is CASRGTVTNEKLFF. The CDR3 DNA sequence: TGTGCCAGCAGGGGGACAGTAACTAATGAAAAACTGTTTTTT. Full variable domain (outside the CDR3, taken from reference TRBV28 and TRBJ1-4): DVKVTQSSRYLVKRTGEKVFLECVQDMDHENMFWYRQDPGLGLRLIYFSYDVKMKEKGDIPEGYSVSREKKERFSLILESASTNQTSMYLCASRGTVTNEKLFFGSGTQLSVL.

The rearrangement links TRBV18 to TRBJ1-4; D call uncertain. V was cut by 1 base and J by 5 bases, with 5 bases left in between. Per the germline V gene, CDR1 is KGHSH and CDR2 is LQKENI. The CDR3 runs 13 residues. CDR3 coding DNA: TGTGCCAGCTCACCACAGGAGAATGAAAAACTGTTTTTT. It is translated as CASSPQENEKLFF.

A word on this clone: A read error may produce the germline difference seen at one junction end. The CDR3 DNA reads TGTGCCAGCAGCTCTCCGGACAGGGAGGTTTTACATTTT. This gives the protein CASSSPDREVLHF. The genes are TRBV7-6 and TRBJ2-3; 8 bases fit TRBD1. Germline lookup yields CDR1 SGHVS and CDR2 FNYEAQ. The CDR3 runs 13 residues.

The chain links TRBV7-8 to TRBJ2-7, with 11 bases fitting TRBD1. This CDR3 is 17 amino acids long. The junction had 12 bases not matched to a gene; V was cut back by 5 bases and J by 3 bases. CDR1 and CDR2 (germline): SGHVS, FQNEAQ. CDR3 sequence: CASSRKPRDRGNYEQYF. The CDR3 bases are TGTGCCAGCAGCCGAAAACCCCGGGACAGGGGGAACTACGAGCAGTACTTC.

The chain's CDR3 is CASTEIYSNQPQHF. The CDR3 DNA follows: TGTGCCAGCACCGAGATCTATAGCAATCAGCCCCAGCATTTT. The J gene is TRBJ1-5, the V gene TRBV2; D uncertain. Germline CDR1 reads SNHLY; CDR2 reads FYNNEI. This CDR3 is built from 14 residues. Trimming took 7 bases from V and 0 from J, leaving 10 bases between them.

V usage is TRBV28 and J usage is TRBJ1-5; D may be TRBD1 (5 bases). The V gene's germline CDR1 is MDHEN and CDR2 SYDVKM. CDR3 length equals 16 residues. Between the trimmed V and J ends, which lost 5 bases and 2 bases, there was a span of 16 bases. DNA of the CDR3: TGTGCCAGCAGTCATCCCGGGGGGTTGGGCAATCAGCCCCAGCATTTT. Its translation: CASSHPGGLGNQPQHF.

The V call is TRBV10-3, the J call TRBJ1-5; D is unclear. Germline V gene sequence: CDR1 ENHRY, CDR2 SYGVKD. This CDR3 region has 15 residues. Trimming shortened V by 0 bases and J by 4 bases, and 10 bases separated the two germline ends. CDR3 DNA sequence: TGTGCCATCAGTGAGTCTAACAGTCTGAATCAGCCCCAGCATTTT. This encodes CAISESNSLNQPQHF.

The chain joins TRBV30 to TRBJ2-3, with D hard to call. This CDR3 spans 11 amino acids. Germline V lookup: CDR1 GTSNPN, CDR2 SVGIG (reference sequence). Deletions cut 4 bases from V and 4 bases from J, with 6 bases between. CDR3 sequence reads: CAWTSADTQYF. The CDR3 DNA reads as TGTGCCTGGACGTCAGCAGATACGCAGTATTTT.

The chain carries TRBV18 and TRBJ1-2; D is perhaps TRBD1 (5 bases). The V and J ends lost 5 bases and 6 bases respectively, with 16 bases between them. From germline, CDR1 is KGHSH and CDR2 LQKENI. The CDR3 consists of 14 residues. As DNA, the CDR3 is TGTGCCAGCTCAACCTCACAGGATTCGCATGGCTACACCTTC. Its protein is CASSTSQDSHGYTF.

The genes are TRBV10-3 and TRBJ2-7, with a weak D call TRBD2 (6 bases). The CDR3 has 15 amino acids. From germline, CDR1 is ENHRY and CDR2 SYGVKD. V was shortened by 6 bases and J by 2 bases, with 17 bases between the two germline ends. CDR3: CAIRPGRGIAYEQYF. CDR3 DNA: TGTGCCATCAGGCCGGGACGGGGGATCGCCTACGAGCAGTACTTC.